The 3 T cell receptor beta chains below come from one sample, sequenced in a study of human T cells and chemical hapten exposure. The time point is: pre-sensitization, week 0. Treatment denoted: therapeutic diphenylcyclopropenone sensitization with weekly scalp DPC. TCRdb ran MiXCR on the RACE reads and lists one entry per CDR3 protein. Found here are about 260,000 distinct CDR3 sequences, approximately 8.4% of them singletons; the top ten hold 2.3%. The sequencing here drew on whole blood, taken in connection with sensitization to the hapten diphenylcyclopropenone (DPC). All receptors come from a woman between 40 and 50 years old with alopecia areata. Some clones in this sample may be carry-over from other donors' samples.

V gene TRBV9 combines with J gene TRBJ2-1, with D possibly being TRBD1 or TRBD2 (5 bases each). The CDR3 covers 14 residues. Deletions cut 4 bases from V and 5 bases from J, with 13 bases between. Germline CDR1 reads SGDLS; CDR2 reads YYNGEE. CDR3: CASSLRGVDNEQFF. In DNA, the CDR3 is TGTGCCAGCAGCCTGAGGGGTGTCGACAATGAGCAGTTCTTC.

This clonotype has a count of ten or more. The chain links TRBV6-2 or TRBV6-3 to TRBJ2-7; 8 bases match TRBD2. V lost 8 bases to trimming and J lost 6 bases; unmatched junction nucleotides: 9. CDR1 is MNHEY, CDR2 SVGEGT, per germline. The length of the CDR3 is 13 residues. CDR3 sequence: CASLESGRGEQYF. The CDR3 coding sequence is TGTGCCAGCTTGGAGAGCGGGAGAGGCGAGCAGTACTTC.

This clonotype was detected many times. The chain joins TRBV5-6 to TRBJ2-3, with 9 bases that match TRBD1. The CDR3 consists of 15 residues. Unmatched junction bases numbered 4, after V lost 1 base and J lost 4 bases. Germline CDR1 reads SGHDT; CDR2 reads YYEEEE. The CDR3 spells CASSLPGQGADTQYF. The DNA of the CDR3 is TGTGCCAGCAGCTTGCCGGGACAGGGAGCAGATACGCAGTATTTT.